This T cell receptor (beta chain) stems from a study of response to subunit inactivated influenza vaccine. Overall study findings and caveats: Researchers suggested that each seasonal influenza vaccination recruits few new T cells.

TCRdb re-derived calls from the RT-PCR reads in MiXCR, one entry per CDR3 protein. This sample carries some 850,000 distinct CDR3 sequences, approximately 18% of them seen once, and the ten largest clones take roughly a tenth. V gave up 0 bases and J gave up 5 bases; unmatched junction bases: 13. This CDR3 comprises 16 residues. Germline CDR1 DFQATT, CDR2 SNEGSKA (reference sequence). As for this clonotype: The antigen is not known.

The V and J genes are TRBV20-1 and TRBJ2-7; TRBD2 matches at 7 bases. The source was PBMCs from blood, collected approximately 5 days after vaccination. This receptor was obtained from a man over 45 who received an inactivated influenza vaccine. The CDR3 region is CSARDFSRGSSHEQYF. The CDR3 coding sequence is TGCAGTGCTAGAGATTTTTCGCGCGGGAGCTCTCACGAGCAGTACTTC.